One and the same sample provided the 25 T cell receptor beta chains below, sequenced in a study of T cell clusters in autoimmune cytopenias. One tube held mixed TRB-A and TRB-B primer pools for touch-down PCR. TCRdb reprocessed the multiplex PCR reads, with one entry per CDR3 protein and no DNA. The sample table includes 6,900 or so distinct CDR3 sequences. TRB amplification used roughly 250 ng of peripheral blood genomic DNA. This sample was also put to use in a study of T cell repertoires in aging, cancer and after chemotherapy.

The sample was peripheral blood. These receptor sequences come from a human donor in good health.

The chain employs TRBV12-3 or TRBV12-4 and TRBJ1-2; there is no DNA to check the TCRdb D call of TRBD1. The CDR3 is made up of 15 amino acids. The CDR3 region is CASSWSGVNYYGYTF.

V gene TRBV18 combines with J gene TRBJ1-1. Germline CDR1 and CDR2: KGHSH and LQKENI. There are 14 residues in the CDR3. CDR3 protein: CASSPYSESTEAFF.

The CDR3 region is CASSLGGAIGETQYF. J is TRBJ2-5 and V is TRBV7-6; without DNA, the TCRdb call of TRBD1 cannot be checked. CDR3 size: 15 residues. Germline V gives CDR1 SGHVS, CDR2 FNYEAQ.

The chain is built from TRBV6-1 and TRBJ1-5; TCRdb's D call, TRBD1, is unchecked because there is no DNA. Germline V gene data show CDR1 as MNHNS and CDR2 as SASEGT. The CDR3 contains 15 residues. The CDR3 spells CASSGAGLGVQPQHF.

This clonotype is called medium-sized (0.01 to 0.1%) based on its frequency. The chain uses TRBV5-6 and TRBJ2-5; absent DNA, TCRdb's TRBD1 call cannot be checked. Germline assignment: CDR1 SGHDT and CDR2 YYEEEE. The CDR3 spans 14 residues. This CDR3 reads CASSPGTAQKTQYF.

Considering frequency, this clonotype is medium-sized. The rearrangement uses TRBV29-1 and TRBJ1-2; the D call of TRBD1 rests on TCRdb alone, since no DNA is present to check it. Germline V CDR1 and CDR2: SQVTM, ANQGSEA. This CDR3 is built from 17 residues. The CDR3 loop reads CSVGLGWGAKEAYGYTF.

The chain has TRBV6-5 and TRBJ1-2; TCRdb outputs TRBD1, but without DNA this stays unchecked. CDR1 is MNHEY, CDR2 SVGAGI, per germline. The CDR3 consists of 15 residues. The CDR3 loop reads CASSPDRGHIYGYTF.

This clonotype is deemed medium-sized by its frequency. The CDR3 sequence is CASAASGPPRETQYF. The chain carries TRBV19 and TRBJ2-5; the D gene TCRdb calls, TRBD2, cannot be checked with no DNA. The CDR3 has 15 residues. The germline V gene has CDR1 LNHDA and CDR2 SQIVND (reference sequence).

This clonotype registers medium-sized by frequency. The chain combines TRBV7-6 with TRBJ2-2; TCRdb indicates TRBD1, and absent DNA this call remains unverified. Germline CDR1 is SGHVS and CDR2 is FNYEAQ. The CDR3 has 14 residues. This chain's CDR3 is CASSFGQGSGELFF.

The chain joins TRBV5-4 to TRBJ2-1; TCRdb lists TRBD1, though no DNA is available to test this call. The CDR3 covers 16 residues. Germline assignment: CDR1 SGHNT and CDR2 YYREEE (reference sequence). The CDR3 spells CASGGTGTGRYNEQFF.

This clonotype is called medium-sized (0.01 to 0.1%) based on its frequency. The chain recombines TRBV29-1 with TRBJ2-7; TCRdb selects TRBD2, and the lack of DNA leaves this call unchecked. The CDR3 extends over 13 amino acids. Per germline, CDR1 SQVTM and CDR2 ANQGSEA. The CDR3 protein is CSVASGGSGEQYF.

Judged by frequency, this clonotype is large. This chain's CDR3 is CSVGPVADQETQYF. This chain joins TRBV29-1 and TRBJ2-5; lacking DNA, the TRBD2 call made by TCRdb goes unchecked. The CDR3 sequence is 14 residues long. The germline CDR1 and CDR2 sequences are SQVTM and ANQGSEA.

The chain links TRBV11-2 to TRBJ2-3; as DNA is missing, the TRBD1 call by TCRdb cannot be tested. The CDR3 consists of 15 residues. In germline, CDR1 is SGHAT, CDR2 FQNNGV. The CDR3 is CASSQGTGRTDTQYF.

V usage is TRBV4-3 and J usage is TRBJ1-2; TCRdb returns TRBD1, unconfirmable since there is no DNA. Germline V lookup: CDR1 LGHNA, CDR2 YSLEER. The CDR3 covers 15 residues. CDR3 in amino acids: CASSRDKGGIYGYTF.

This clonotype is identified as medium-sized (0.01 to 0.1%) from frequency. The rearrangement joins TRBV19 to TRBJ1-6; the TCRdb D gene call, TRBD1, has no DNA to confirm it. CDR1 LNHDA and CDR2 SQIVND come from the germline V gene (reference sequence). This CDR3 has 15 amino acids. The CDR3 region is CASSIVRGQPSPLHF.

This clonotype counts as medium-sized by frequency. The chain carries TRBV7-6 and TRBJ2-6. The germline gives CDR1 SGHVS, CDR2 FNYEAQ. The CDR3 extends over 18 amino acids. This chain's CDR3 is CASSLGTGSSSGANVLTF. The whole variable domain, remainder taken from reference TRBV7-6 and TRBJ2-6, is GAGVSQSPRYKVTKRGQDVALRCDPISGHVSLYWYRQALGQGPEFLTYFNYEAQQDKSGLPNDRFSAERPEGSISTLTIQRTEQRDSAMYRCASSLGTGSSSGANVLTFGAGSRLTVL.

V gene TRBV7-6 combines with J gene TRBJ1-2; TCRdb proposes TRBD1, but this gene call is untestable without DNA. CDR3 length: 14 residues. CDR1 and CDR2 (germline): SGHVS, FNYEAQ. The CDR3 region is CASSLGQGVDGYTF. Together with reference TRBV7-6 and TRBJ1-2, the CDR3 gives the full variable domain: GAGVSQSPRYKVTKRGQDVALRCDPISGHVSLYWYRQALGQGPEFLTYFNYEAQQDKSGLPNDRFSAERPEGSISTLTIQRTEQRDSAMYRCASSLGQGVDGYTFGSGTRLTVV.

J is TRBJ2-1 and V is TRBV6-1; the TCRdb D gene call, TRBD2, has no DNA to confirm it. The CDR3 is 16 amino acids. Germline lookup yields CDR1 MNHNS and CDR2 SASEGT. The CDR3 loop reads CASSGVSGGAYNEQFF.

According to its frequency, this clonotype is medium-sized. The chain carries TRBV30 and TRBJ1-1. CDR3 length: 12 amino acids. The germline V gene has CDR1 GTSNPN and CDR2 SVGIG (reference sequence). The CDR3 region is CAWSRTNTEAFF.

This clonotype ranks as medium-sized (0.01 to 0.1%) in terms of frequency. This rearrangement joins TRBV29-1 to TRBJ1-2. The CDR3 spans 12 residues. Germline V lookup: CDR1 SQVTM, CDR2 ANQGSEA. CDR3 region: CSVEWQSYGYTF.

Measured by frequency, this clonotype is medium-sized (0.01 to 0.1%). The V call is TRBV6-5, the J call TRBJ2-3; TCRdb's D call of TRBD1 is untestable without DNA. The CDR3 extends over 14 amino acids. Germline assignment: CDR1 MNHEY and CDR2 SVGAGI. CDR3 residues: CASTKTGETDTQYF.

Frequency places this clonotype as medium-sized. The genes are TRBV6-5 and TRBJ2-3; there is no DNA to check the TCRdb D call of TRBD1. The length of the CDR3 is 13 residues. Looked up from germline, CDR1 is MNHEY and CDR2 is SVGAGI. The CDR3: CASSRGVTDTQYF.

The rearrangement joins TRBV12-3 or TRBV12-4 to TRBJ2-7; checking the TCRdb D call of TRBD1 is not possible without DNA. The length of the CDR3 is 16 residues. CDR3: CASSLFGQGELYEQYF.

Considering frequency, this clonotype is medium-sized (0.01 to 0.1%). The chain uses TRBV5-5 and TRBJ2-7; TCRdb proposes TRBD1, but this gene call is untestable without DNA. This CDR3 is 16 amino acids long. Germline lookup yields CDR1 SGHKS and CDR2 YYEKEE (reference sequence). The CDR3 protein is CASSLGPGGPSFEQYF.

This clonotype is called medium-sized based on its frequency. V is TRBV12-3 or TRBV12-4 and J is TRBJ2-1; as DNA is missing, the TRBD1 call by TCRdb cannot be tested. The CDR3 runs to 13 residues. CDR3: CASRWGQGNEQFF.